This entry lists 10 T cell receptor beta chains sequenced from one sample in a study of radiation and T cells in renal cell carcinoma. The assay was immunoSEQ multiplex PCR, and TCRdb's table has in-frame clones only and misses some. The sample lists tens of thousands of clones; around 78% were seen once. Time point defined: blood 2 weeks post-SBRT. Treatment: 15 Gy SBRT to primary tumor, nephrectomy 4 weeks later. Sequencing used blood, obtained from a patient whose treatment included radiotherapy and nephrectomy. These receptor sequences come from a man in his 60s with renal cell carcinoma.

This chain joins TRBV6-6 and TRBJ2-1, with D perhaps TRBD1 (6 bases). The germline V gene has CDR1 MNHNY and CDR2 SVGAGI (reference sequence). The CDR3 is 13 residues long. Trimming stripped 0 bases from V and 10 bases from J, with 10 bases between. CDR3 sequence reads: CASSYSTGTEQFF. The CDR3 nucleotides are TGTGCCAGCAGTTACTCAACCGGGACAGAGCAGTTCTTC.

The chain recombines TRBV6-1 with TRBJ2-3, with unresolved D. The CDR3 runs 12 residues. Germline V gene sequence: CDR1 MNHNS, CDR2 SASEGT. The V gene lost 3 bases and the J gene lost 4 bases, with 5 bases spanning the gap. The CDR3 DNA reads TGTGCCAGCAGTGACAGTTCAGATACGCAGTATTTT. It translates to CASSDSSDTQYF.

The rearrangement links TRBV5-1 to TRBJ1-4; D perhaps matches TRBD1 (6 bases). V was pared by 4 bases and J by 7 bases, with 26 bases between. The CDR3 runs to 18 residues. CDR1 and CDR2 from the germline V gene are SGHRS and YFSETQ. This CDR3 reads CASSRNTKQGGGLEKLFF. In DNA, the CDR3 is TGCGCCAGCAGCCGAAATACTAAGCAAGGGGGAGGCCTTGAAAAACTGTTTTTT.

This chain connects TRBV19 to TRBJ1-1; D is perhaps TRBD1 (5 bases). The CDR3 runs 14 residues. Trimming shortened V by 5 bases and J by 7 bases, and 17 bases separated the two germline ends. CDR1 and CDR2 from the germline V gene are LNHDA and SQIVND (reference sequence). CDR3 in amino acids: CASSPGAGNYEAFF. CDR3 in DNA: TGTGCCAGTAGTCCTGGGGCAGGAAATTATGAAGCTTTCTTT.

The gene calls are TRBV6-4 and TRBJ2-5; 8 nucleotides align to TRBD2. V gave up 0 bases and J gave up 7 bases; unmatched junction bases: 7. The CDR3 sequence is 15 residues long. Germline CDR1 is MRHNA and CDR2 is SNTAGT. CDR3 in amino acids: CASSDSERECGTQYF. CDR3 nucleotides: TGTGCCAGCAGTGACTCTGAGCGGGAGTGTGGGACCCAGTACTTC.

The rearrangement links TRBV10-3 to TRBJ2-5, with 7 bases matching TRBD2. The CDR3 spans 14 residues. Germline CDR1 reads ENHRY; CDR2 reads SYGVKD. Unmatched junction bases numbered 5, after V lost 2 bases and J lost 5 bases. The CDR3 loop is CAISEGSGAETQYF. Here the CDR3 DNA reads TGTGCCATCAGTGAGGGGAGCGGGGCGGAGACCCAGTACTTC.

The chain is built from TRBV25-1 and TRBJ2-1, with 16 bases aligning to TRBD2. Germline values: CDR1 MGHDK, CDR2 SYGVNS. V trimming: 7 bases; J trimming: 5 bases; junction bases outside the gene matches: 8. The CDR3 length is 17 residues. DNA for the CDR3: TGTGCCAGCAATACCGGGACTAGCGGGAGGGGCCACAATGAGCAGTTCTTC. Translating gives CASNTGTSGRGHNEQFF.

This clone was seen more than once but under ten times. The chain recombines TRBV7-9 with TRBJ2-5; 11 bases match TRBD2. The CDR3 has 15 residues. The V gene's germline CDR1 is SEHNR and CDR2 FQNEAQ (reference sequence). J was trimmed by 8 bases and V by 8 bases; bases with no gene match: 13. CDR3 coding DNA: TGTGCCAGCGTTCCGGGACTAGCGGACTTAGGAACCCAGTACTTC. It codes for CASVPGLADLGTQYF.

The chain combines TRBV10-2 with TRBJ2-7; weak D call: TRBD2 (5 bases). V was shortened by 2 bases and J by 3 bases, with 8 bases between the two germline ends. Germline V gene data show CDR1 as WSHSY and CDR2 as SAAADI. CDR3 size: 13 residues. As DNA, the CDR3 is TGCGCCAGCAGTGAGCGGGAAGGCTACGAGCAGTACGTC. Translating it yields CASSEREGYEQYV.

The V gene is TRBV11-2, the J gene TRBJ1-3; no clear D. CDR3 length: 15 residues. Germline V CDR1 and CDR2: SGHAT, FQNNGV. The ends were cut back, 1 base at V and 4 bases at J, with 11 bases in the middle. CDR3 protein: CASSLVPGKGNTIYF. The DNA for the CDR3 is TGTGCCAGCAGCTTAGTGCCAGGAAAGGGAAACACCATATATTTT.